This T cell receptor beta chain was sequenced during a study of cytomegalovirus exposure and HLA in healthy donors. The wider study: There were 100 million to 120 million unique TCR beta sequences, drawn from 150 million to 200 million T cells, in an earlier analysis.

Study-level results: At a 0.05 false discovery rate, a later analysis found 18,000 or so TCR beta sequences to be associated with HLA alleles.

The CDR3 is 16 residues long. J gave up 1 base and V 3 bases, and 4 bases lay outside the gene matches. Germline lookup yields CDR1 PRHDT and CDR2 FYEKMQ (reference sequence). In the case of this clone: The antigen remains undetermined.

Both 60 Vbeta primers and 13 Jbeta primers went into the PCR. Sequenced by immunoSEQ multiplex PCR; TCRdb stores in-frame clones only, minus some. Of 100,000 or so clones in the sample, around 85% were seen once. The chain links TRBV13 to TRBJ2-2; 8 nucleotides align to TRBD1. The sample consisted of PBMCs. The receptor was isolated from a man aged 25-45 years in good health and CMV-seronegative. The CDR3 loop reads CASSFSGTGNTGELFF. CDR3 in DNA: TGTGCCAGCAGCTTCTCCGGGACAGGGAACACCGGGGAGCTGTTTTTT. Looking up the rest from reference TRBV13 and TRBJ2-2 gives the full variable domain: AAGVIQSPRHLIKEKRETATLKCYPIPRHDTVYWYQQGPGQDPQFLISFYEKMQSDKGSIPDRFSAQQFSDYHSELNMSSLELGDSALYFCASSFSGTGNTGELFFGEGSRLTVL.